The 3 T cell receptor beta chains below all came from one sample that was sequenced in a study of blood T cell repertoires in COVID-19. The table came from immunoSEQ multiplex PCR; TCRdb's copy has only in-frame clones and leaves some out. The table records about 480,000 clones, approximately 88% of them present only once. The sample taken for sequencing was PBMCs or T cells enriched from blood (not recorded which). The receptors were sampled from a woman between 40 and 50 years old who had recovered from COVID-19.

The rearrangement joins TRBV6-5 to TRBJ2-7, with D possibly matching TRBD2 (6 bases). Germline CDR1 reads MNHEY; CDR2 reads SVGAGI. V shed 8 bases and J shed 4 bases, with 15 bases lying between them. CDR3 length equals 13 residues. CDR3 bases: TGTGCCAGCCACCGCGGGGACTTATACGAGCAGTACTTC. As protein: CASHRGDLYEQYF.

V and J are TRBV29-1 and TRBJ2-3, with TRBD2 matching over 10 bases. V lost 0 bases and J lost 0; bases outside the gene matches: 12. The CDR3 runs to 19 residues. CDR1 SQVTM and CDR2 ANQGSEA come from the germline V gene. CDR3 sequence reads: CSVEDPSGRADSSTDTQYF. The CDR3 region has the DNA TGCAGCGTTGAAGATCCGAGCGGGAGGGCCGATTCTAGCACAGATACGCAGTATTTT.

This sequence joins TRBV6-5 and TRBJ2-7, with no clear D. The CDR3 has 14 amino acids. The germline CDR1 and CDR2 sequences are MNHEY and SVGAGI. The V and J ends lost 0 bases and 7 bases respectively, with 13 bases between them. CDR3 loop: CASSYSSKRIEQYF. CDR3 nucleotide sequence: TGTGCCAGCAGTTACTCGAGTAAGAGGATTGAGCAGTACTTC.